The 27 T cell receptor beta chains below come from one sample, sequenced in a study of technical replicates of blood from a handful of donors. Only in-frame clones appear in the TCRdb table, and some are missing; sequencing was by immunoSEQ multiplex PCR. The profile shows more than 90,000 clones, under 97% of them singletons. The sequenced sample was T cells isolated from PBMCs. Receptors were obtained from a human donor in good health.

The J gene is TRBJ1-5, the V gene TRBV28, with a weak D call TRBD1 (6 bases). The germline CDR1 and CDR2 sequences are MDHEN and SYDVKM. V was cut by 5 bases and J by 0 bases, with 8 bases left in between. The CDR3 is made up of 14 amino acids. The CDR3 reads CASSRGGSNQPQHF. CDR3 sequence (DNA): TGTGCCAGCAGTAGGGGGGGTAGCAATCAGCCCCAGCATTTT.

This clone occurred once. The chain employs TRBV29-1 and TRBJ2-7, with 7 nucleotides matching TRBD1. This CDR3 comprises 13 residues. CDR1 is SQVTM and CDR2 is ANQGSEA in the germline V gene. Unmatched junction bases numbered 6, after V lost 5 bases and J lost 2 bases. Here the CDR3 reads CSVRQGITYEQYF. CDR3 DNA sequence: TGCAGCGTTAGACAGGGCATAACCTACGAGCAGTACTTC.

In its sample, this clone was seen once. The chain has TRBV7-9 and TRBJ2-5; 8 nucleotides agree with TRBD1. The germline gives CDR1 SEHNR, CDR2 FQNEAQ (reference sequence). The V gene end was trimmed by 5 bases and the J gene end by 5 bases; junction bases not matched to a gene: 10. This CDR3 is 15 amino acids long. The chain's CDR3 is CASSLGIRGPETQYF. The CDR3 DNA reads as TGTGCCAGCAGCCTAGGGATCAGGGGGCCGGAGACCCAGTACTTC.

CDR3 in amino acids: CASKSGWAGELFF. The CDR3 nucleotides read TGCGCCAGCAAGAGCGGGTGGGCCGGGGAGCTGTTTTTT. The V call is TRBV5-1, the J call TRBJ2-2; a weak D match, TRBD2 (6 bases). Germline V CDR1 and CDR2: SGHRS, YFSETQ. Trimming removed 6 bases from V and 6 bases from J, with 12 bases in between. This CDR3 has 13 amino acids.

This CDR3 reads CASSPMIGLPANTGELFF. The CDR3 DNA is TGTGCCAGCAGTCCCATGATCGGACTACCCGCGAACACCGGGGAGCTGTTTTTT. The chain links TRBV27 to TRBJ2-2; D may be TRBD2 (6 bases). Germline loops: CDR1 MNHEY, CDR2 SMNVEV (reference sequence). There are 18 residues in the CDR3. The germline V and J ends were trimmed by 5 bases and 0 bases, with 19 bases remaining between them.

V is TRBV6-1 and J is TRBJ1-5; TRBD1 aligns across 9 bases. The CDR3 is made up of 16 amino acids. J lost 1 base, V lost 0 bases, and 1 base had no gene match. The germline V gene has CDR1 MNHNS and CDR2 SASEGT. The CDR3 DNA follows: TGTGCCAGCAGTGAAGCGGACAGGGGAAGCAATCAGCCCCAGCATTTT. It specifies CASSEADRGSNQPQHF.

The chain uses TRBV16 and TRBJ2-7; 7 bases match TRBD2. Germline trimming cut 4 bases from V and 4 bases from J; bases unmatched to any gene: 10. The germline CDR1 and CDR2 sequences are KGHSY and FQNENV. CDR3 size: 15 residues. CDR3 loop: CASSRGEGAVYEQYF. The CDR3 region has the DNA TGTGCCAGCAGCCGCGGGGAGGGTGCGGTGTACGAGCAGTACTTC. The whole variable domain, filled in from reference TRBV16 and TRBJ2-7, reads GEEVAQTPKHLVRGEGQKAKLYCAPIKGHSYVFWYQQVLKNEFKFLISFQNENVFDETGMPKERFSAKCLPNSPCSLEIQATKLEDSAVYFCASSRGEGAVYEQYFGPGTRLTVT.

The chain has TRBV5-1 and TRBJ2-5, with TRBD1 matching over 9 bases. The CDR3 runs to 14 residues. V gave up 4 bases and J gave up 5 bases; unmatched junction bases: 6. Germline assignment: CDR1 SGHRS and CDR2 YFSETQ. The CDR3 DNA reads as TGCGCCAGCAGCATTGACAGGGGGTCGGAGACCCAGTACTTC. It translates to CASSIDRGSETQYF.

This sequence joins TRBV5-1 and TRBJ1-2; the match to TRBD1 covers 8 bases. CDR3 size: 15 residues. Germline CDR1 SGHRS, CDR2 YFSETQ. The V gene end was trimmed by 2 bases and the J gene end by 5 bases; junction bases not matched to a gene: 8. CDR3 in DNA: TGCGCCAGCAGCTTTCGACAGGGGTTGGCGTATGGCTACACCTTC. It yields the protein CASSFRQGLAYGYTF.

This chain uses TRBV10-1 with TRBJ2-1, with TRBD2 matching over 16 bases. The CDR3 is made up of 17 amino acids. Germline lookup yields CDR1 WNHNN and CDR2 SYGVQD (reference sequence). The V and J ends lost 11 bases and 2 bases, in that order; junction bases with no gene match: 9. CDR3 bases: TGCGCCTCCTCGGGGACTAGCGGGAGGGCCCCCTACAATGAGCAGTTCTTC. Translating gives CASSGTSGRAPYNEQFF.

The gene calls are TRBV4-1 and TRBJ2-7; 7 nucleotides match TRBD1. The germline V gene has CDR1 MGHRA and CDR2 YSYEKL. This CDR3 has 13 amino acids. Trimming at V came to 4 bases and at J to 6 bases, leaving 6 bases not matched to a gene. DNA for the CDR3: TGCGCCAGCAGCCCATTTACAGGGGTCGAGCAGTACTTC. Protein product: CASSPFTGVEQYF.

This clone is a singleton in its sample. The chain combines TRBV7-9 with TRBJ2-3, with D possibly being TRBD1 (6 bases). The CDR3 contains 15 residues. Per germline, CDR1 SEHNR and CDR2 FQNEAQ (reference sequence). V was shortened by 9 bases and J by 6 bases, with 22 bases between the two germline ends. The CDR3 protein is CASIPGHIFRDTQYF. The CDR3 DNA reads as TGTGCCAGTATACCGGGACACATTTTTCGGGATACGCAGTATTTT.

V and J are TRBV27 and TRBJ1-5; D is unclear. The V gene's germline CDR1 is MNHEY and CDR2 SMNVEV (reference sequence). V was shortened by 0 bases and J by 3 bases, with 9 bases between the two germline ends. The CDR3 extends over 15 amino acids. CDR3 in DNA: TGTGCCAGCAGTTTATCGTGGGCAGACAATCAGCCCCAGCATTTT. Its translation is CASSLSWADNQPQHF.

V gene TRBV7-2 combines with J gene TRBJ2-2; 10 bases fit TRBD1. Germline V gene sequence: CDR1 SGHTA, CDR2 FQGNSA. V lost 5 bases to trimming and J lost 0 bases; unmatched junction nucleotides: 12. This CDR3 contains 19 residues. CDR3 amino acids: CASSRRGGQGYPNTGELFF. CDR3 coding DNA: TGTGCCAGCAGCCGAAGGGGGGGACAGGGGTATCCGAACACCGGGGAGCTGTTTTTT.

CDR3 residues: CASSPGIWGPYEQYF. The CDR3 DNA reads TGTGCCAGCAGCCCAGGAATTTGGGGCCCGTACGAGCAGTACTTC. The chain uses TRBV7-9 and TRBJ2-7; tentatively, D is TRBD1 (5 bases). This CDR3 contains 15 residues. Trimming shortened V by 5 bases and J by 4 bases, and 18 bases separated the two germline ends. In germline, CDR1 is SEHNR, CDR2 FQNEAQ (reference sequence).

The chain employs TRBV10-2 and TRBJ2-1; a weak D match, TRBD2 (8 bases). Germline CDR1 reads WSHSY; CDR2 reads SAAADI. The CDR3 is 14 amino acids. V lost 2 bases and J lost 10, with 15 bases in between. The CDR3 sequence: CASSESGGRGEQFF. The CDR3 region has the DNA TGCGCCAGCAGTGAGAGCGGGGGCAGGGGGGAGCAGTTCTTC.

This clone was seen just once. The V and J genes are TRBV27 and TRBJ2-5; D might be TRBD1 (6 bases). Germline V lookup: CDR1 MNHEY, CDR2 SMNVEV (reference sequence). The CDR3 loop spans 15 amino acids. Between the trimmed V and J ends, which lost 1 base and 5 bases, there was a span of 14 bases. The chain's CDR3 is CASSLYPDRGETQYF. CDR3 bases: TGTGCCAGCAGTTTATACCCGGATAGGGGGGAGACCCAGTACTTC.

The rearrangement links TRBV14 to TRBJ2-1, with a tentative D call TRBD2 (5 bases). CDR3 length equals 15 residues. Germline CDR1 SGHDN, CDR2 FVKESK. V dropped 1 base and J dropped 8 bases, with 15 bases sitting between them. The CDR3 loop is CASSQVTNAAHEQFF. The CDR3, as DNA: TGTGCCAGCAGCCAAGTGACTAATGCGGCCCATGAGCAGTTCTTC.

In DNA form, the CDR3 reads TGTGCCAGCAGCTATAGCGGGGGTAGGGGCAATGAGCAGTTCTTC. Encoded protein: CASSYSGGRGNEQFF. The chain is built from TRBV6-1 and TRBJ2-1; 9 bases fit TRBD2. CDR1 is MNHNS and CDR2 is SASEGT in the germline V gene. The ends lost 6 bases at V and 6 bases at J; junction bases unmatched: 9. The CDR3 sequence is 15 residues long.

The chain joins TRBV5-1 to TRBJ2-1; unclear D gene. Trimming left V 0 bases short and J 10 bases short, with 5 bases between. Germline V gene sequence: CDR1 SGHRS, CDR2 YFSETQ. CDR3 size: 11 residues. CDR3 sequence reads: CASSLAREQFF. For the CDR3, the DNA is TGCGCCAGCAGCTTGGCCCGGGAGCAGTTCTTC.

CDR3 coding DNA: TGTGCCAGTAGTATTCCTTACGGACAGGGCTCCTACAATGAGCAGTTCTTC. Encoded protein: CASSIPYGQGSYNEQFF. The chain couples TRBV19 to TRBJ2-1; TRBD1 agrees at 8 bases. The CDR3 has 17 residues. Trimming cost V 3 bases and J 0 bases; bases outside gene matches: 7. Germline values: CDR1 LNHDA, CDR2 SQIVND (reference sequence).

The chain carries TRBV5-6 and TRBJ2-1; TRBD2 aligns across 8 bases. Germline V gene data show CDR1 as SGHDT and CDR2 as YYEEEE. The CDR3 totals 17 residues. With 3 bases clipped from V and 0 bases from J, the junction kept 8 bases outside the gene matches. The CDR3 is CASSSGAGASSYNEQFF. The CDR3 DNA follows: TGTGCCAGCAGCTCGGGAGCGGGGGCGAGCTCCTACAATGAGCAGTTCTTC.

This clone was counted once. The chain has TRBV4-1 and TRBJ2-7; 8 positions match TRBD1. J was trimmed by 2 bases and V by 4 bases; bases with no gene match: 7. Germline V lookup: CDR1 MGHRA, CDR2 YSYEKL. This CDR3 region has 15 residues. Written as DNA, the CDR3 is TGCGCCAGCAGCCCTTGGGGGACAGGTACCTACGAGCAGTACTTC. It specifies CASSPWGTGTYEQYF.

The chain carries TRBV14 and TRBJ2-4, with D unclear. This CDR3 is built from 15 residues. V was trimmed by 4 bases and J by 0 bases, leaving 10 bases between them. Germline CDR1 is SGHDN and CDR2 is FVKESK. The CDR3 coding sequence is TGTGCCAGCAGCCCAACAGCTTTAGCCAAAAACATTCAGTACTTC. Residues: CASSPTALAKNIQYF.

This chain uses TRBV2 with TRBJ2-7, with a tentative D call TRBD2 (6 bases). CDR3 length: 16 residues. The V and J ends lost 4 bases and 3 bases respectively, with 19 bases between them. The germline V gene encodes CDR1 SNHLY and CDR2 FYNNEI. The CDR3 DNA reads TGTGCCAGCAGTGCTATCTCCCGGGACTCGAACTACGAGCAGTACTTC. Encoded protein: CASSAISRDSNYEQYF.

This rearrangement joins TRBV7-9 to TRBJ1-1; weak D call: TRBD1 (5 bases). Per germline, CDR1 SEHNR and CDR2 FQNEAQ (reference sequence). V lost 7 bases and J lost 5, with 20 bases in between. This CDR3 spans 15 amino acids. CDR3 coding DNA: TGTGCCAGCACCATTCTCGGGGGAGGATGGACTGAAGCTTTCTTT. It translates to CASTILGGGWTEAFF.

The J gene is TRBJ1-2, the V gene TRBV6-5; no clear D gene. The V gene's germline CDR1 is MNHEY and CDR2 SVGAGI. V lost 4 bases and J 2 bases, leaving 14 bases between the germline ends. This CDR3 is built from 15 residues. The DNA of the CDR3 is TGTGCCAGCAGTTGGGCAGCCACTCTAAACTATGGCTACACCTTC. It is translated as CASSWAATLNYGYTF.